This T cell receptor beta chain originates from a study of blood T cell repertoires in COVID-19. Study background: The origin of the acute and convalescent COVID-19 samples was the United States, Italy and Spain. From T cells, B-cell-depleted T cells, or PBMCs came the material, which was cDNA or gDNA.

About this clone itself: Other DNA sequences in the same sample also yield this CDR3.

V dropped 1 base and J dropped 4; count of bases not matched to a gene: 0. The CDR3 length is 15 residues. Germline V gives CDR1 SGHTA, CDR2 FQGNSA. Method: immunoSEQ multiplex PCR; TCRdb's copy keeps in-frame clones and lacks some. Seen here are 200,000 or so clones, around 89% observed once, and the top ten hold approximately 2.4%. This receptor was taken from a young man with COVID-19, enrolled during active disease. Sequenced input: peripheral blood. The V call is TRBV7-2, the J call TRBJ2-3; TRBD2 aligns across 12 bases. CDR3 coding DNA: TGTGCCAGCAGCTTAGGACTAGCGGGAGCAGATACGCAGTATTTT. It codes for CASSLGLAGADTQYF.